This record concerns one TCR beta chain sequence. The junction had 7 bases not matched to a gene; V was cut back by 2 bases and J by 7 bases. The CDR3 loop spans 14 amino acids. The germline gives CDR1 MNHEY, CDR2 SVGAGI. The data were taken from a study of spatial heterogeneity in lung cancer. TCRdb re-derived calls from the 5' RACE reads in MiXCR, one entry per CDR3 protein. The sample yields roughly 39,000 distinct CDR3 sequences, around 6.8% seen once. Time point here: sample taken at primary tumor resection. The gene calls are TRBV6-5 and TRBJ1-2; 7 bases align to TRBD1. Here the sequenced sample was PBMCs, taken at surgery. The TCR comes from a female donor with early-stage non-small cell lung cancer. The CDR3 region has the DNA TGTGCCAGCAGTTACGGGACAGCCCTCGGTGGCTACACCTTC. Its translation: CASSYGTALGGYTF.